This TCR beta chain was captured by sequencing in a study of T cells after posttransplantation cyclophosphamide. Treatment was busulfan-fludarabine conditioning, a marrow graft, and cyclophosphamide on days +3 and +4. Germline V lookup: CDR1 SGHAT, CDR2 FQNNGV. After removal of 5 bases from V and 11 bases from J, the junction contained 11 bases not matched to a gene. The length of the CDR3 is 13 residues. Clones were sequenced by immunoSEQ multiplex PCR, and TCRdb holds only the in-frame ones, with some missing. The sample includes 8,000 to 10,000 clones, none of them occurring once. This clone has ten or more counts.

The rearrangement links TRBV11-2 to TRBJ1-1, with TRBD1 matching over 7 bases. Sequenced here: PBMCs, sampled about 350 days after allogeneic stem cell transplant with posttransplant cyclophosphamide. The sequence derives from a male patient aged 45-60 years who received an allogeneic stem cell transplant from a related donor and was CMV-positive. Some T cells may have originated in the graft donor. CDR3 in DNA: TGTGCCAGCAGCACCGGGACAGCCCGGGAGGCTTTCTTT. Encoded protein: CASSTGTAREAFF.